These T cell receptor beta chains were read from a single sample in a study of blood T cell repertoires in COVID-19. The method was immunoSEQ multiplex PCR; TCRdb's version includes in-frame clones alone and lacks a portion of them. The table has 250,000 to 400,000 clones, 85% seen once; the top ten hold about 1.9%. The sequenced material came from PBMCs or T cells enriched from blood (not recorded which). These receptors were collected from a young woman who had been exposed to COVID-19. The CDR3 runs from the conserved cysteine through the conserved F or W. Each record gives: J gene, D gene, V gene, CDR3 length, clone size, CDR3 DNA, CDR3 protein. A D gene is named only where the DNA matches it firmly. Clone size is stated in some rows and not others, as once, few, many or a class when expanded.

>TRBJ1-5|.|TRBV28|13|.
TGTGCCAGCAGTTTTCTCAGGGGTGGGCCCCAGCATTTT
CASSFLRGGPQHF
>TRBJ2-7|.|TRBV27|13|.
TGTGCCAGCAGTTTATCGAGGTCCTACGAGCAGTACTTC
CASSLSRSYEQYF
>TRBJ1-1|TRBD1|TRBV5-8|13|.
TGTGCCAGCAGCACGAGACAGGGGACTGAAGCTTTCTTT
CASSTRQGTEAFF
>TRBJ1-3|.|TRBV4-1|17|.
TGCGCCAGCAGCCTTGATGAACAGGTGCCCTATGGAAACACCATATATTTT
CASSLDEQVPYGNTIYF
>TRBJ1-1|.|TRBV9|15|.
TGTGCCAGCAGCGTAGACGTCAGGGGGAACACTGAAGCTTTCTTT
CASSVDVRGNTEAFF
>TRBJ1-1|.|TRBV28|12|.
TGTGCCAGCAGGAGGGCCGGCACTGAAGCTTTCTTT
CASRRAGTEAFF
>TRBJ2-5|TRBD1|TRBV10-3|15|.
TGTGCCATCAGTGACACAGGGGCGGGTAGGGAGACCCAGTACTTC
CAISDTGAGRETQYF
>TRBJ1-3|.|TRBV25-1|16|.
TGTGCCAGCAGTGAATGGTTGTCAGGCTCTGGAAACACCATATATTTT
CASSEWLSGSGNTIYF
>TRBJ1-6|.|TRBV28|14|.
TGTGCCAGCAGTTTTACGGGATATAATTCACCCCTCCACTTT
CASSFTGYNSPLHF
>TRBJ1-2|.|TRBV6-5|13|.
TGTGCCAGCAGACCCCGGACAGCGTATGGCTACACCTTC
CASRPRTAYGYTF
>TRBJ2-7|.|TRBV1|17|once
TGCACCAGCAGCCAAGATCAGCGGCTTACCCACTCCTACGAGCAGTACTTC
CTSSQDQRLTHSYEQYF
>TRBJ1-3|TRBD1|TRBV30|11|.
TGTGCCTGGGGTCAGGGGGACACCATATATTTT
CAWGQGDTIYF
>TRBJ2-3|.|TRBV11-3|17|.
TGTGCCAGCAGCTTAGTACTGTCAGGAGCGGGCACAGATACGCAGTATTTT
CASSLVLSGAGTDTQYF
>TRBJ1-5|.|TRBV19|14|.
TGTGCCAGTAAACGACAGGCCCAGGGCGAGCCCCAGCATTTT
CASKRQAQGEPQHF
>TRBJ1-2|TRBD1|TRBV28|12|.
TGTGCCACAGGGGACAGGGTCTATGGCTACACCTTC
CATGDRVYGYTF
>TRBJ1-1|.|TRBV5-1|13|.
TGCGCCAGCAGCCCCTTAAGCAGCGCTGAAGCTTTCTTT
CASSPLSSAEAFF
>TRBJ2-7|TRBD2|TRBV27|14|.
TGTGCCAGCAGTTTAACTAGCGGCCCCTACGAGCAGTACTTC
CASSLTSGPYEQYF
>TRBJ2-3|TRBD1|TRBV6-5|14|.
TGTGCCAGCCAGCAGGGGGCGGGCACAGATACGCAGTATTTT
CASQQGAGTDTQYF
>TRBJ2-7|TRBD2|TRBV7-6|15|.
TGTGCCAGCAGCTTACGGACTAGCTTCTTCCACGAGCAGTACTTC
CASSLRTSFFHEQYF
>TRBJ2-5|.|TRBV2|15|.
TGTGCCAGCAAGGGTTTCGGGACAATCCAAGAGACCCAGTACTTC
CASKGFGTIQETQYF
>TRBJ2-5|TRBD1|TRBV10-1|15|.
TGCGCCAGCAGTGGGGGGTACAGGGGTGAAGAGACCCAGTACTTC
CASSGGYRGEETQYF
>TRBJ2-7|TRBD2|TRBV10-3|14|.
TGTGCCATCAGTGAGCGTAGCGGGGACTACGAGCAGTACTTC
CAISERSGDYEQYF
>TRBJ1-2|.|TRBV4-1|14|.
TGCGCCAGCAGCCAAGATCTTGGCGGGTATGGCTACACCTTC
CASSQDLGGYGYTF
>TRBJ2-3|TRBD2|TRBV27|15|.
TGTGCCAGCAGTTTAGCTAGCGGGTACACAGATACGCAGTATTTT
CASSLASGYTDTQYF
>TRBJ1-2|.|TRBV11-1|15|.
TGTGCCAGCAACCCACTGCGACAAGCTAACTATGGCTACACCTTC
CASNPLRQANYGYTF
>TRBJ1-2|.|TRBV19|13|.
TGTGCCAGTAGTTCCGGGACATCGTATGGCTACACCTTC
CASSSGTSYGYTF
>TRBJ2-2|.|TRBV28|17|.
TGTGCCAGCGCCAAAAGGGCGACCGGGGTACACACCGGGGAGCTGTTTTTT
CASAKRATGVHTGELFF
>TRBJ1-2|.|TRBV28|17|.
TGTGCCAGCAGTGCCTTCGGGGTTTCGAGTCTAGGCTATGGCTACACCTTC
CASSAFGVSSLGYGYTF
>TRBJ1-6|TRBD1|TRBV28|13|few
TGTGCCATCCCGACAGGGCCCAATTCACCCCTCCACTTT
CAIPTGPNSPLHF
>TRBJ2-2|TRBD1|TRBV24-1|16|.
TGTGCCACCAGTGAACCGACAGGGATAAACACCGGGGAGCTGTTTTTT
CATSEPTGINTGELFF
>TRBJ2-2|.|TRBV18|16|once
TGTGCCAGCTCACCATTGGGACAATCGAACACCGGGGAGCTGTTTTTT
CASSPLGQSNTGELFF
>TRBJ2-1|.|TRBV28|14|.
TGTGCCAGCAGCACAGACAACCTCTACAATGAGCAGTTCTTC
CASSTDNLYNEQFF
>TRBJ2-6|TRBD1|TRBV9|18|.
TGTGCCAGCAGCGCGGCAAGCCAGGGGGATCAAGGGGCCAACGTCCTGACTTTC
CASSAASQGDQGANVLTF
>TRBJ1-1|.|TRBV29-1|13|.
TGCAGCCTCGCCGGGTCCGGAGGGACTGAAGCTTTCTTT
CSLAGSGGTEAFF
>TRBJ1-2|.|TRBV6-5|15|.
TGTGCCAGCACCCCAGGGCAGGGGCGGATTTATGGCTACACCTTC
CASTPGQGRIYGYTF
>TRBJ2-7|.|TRBV7-2|12|.
TGTGCCAGCAGTCAAAACTCCTACGAGCAGTACTTC
CASSQNSYEQYF
>TRBJ2-2|.|TRBV5-4|16|.
TGTGCCAGCAGCTCGTACAGGACCCTGAACACCGGGGAGCTGTTTTTT
CASSSYRTLNTGELFF